What follows are 24 T cell receptor beta chains derived from one specimen sequenced in a study of cytomegalovirus exposure and HLA in healthy donors. Primers: 60 Vbeta forward and 13 Jbeta reverse. TCRdb's table, derived via immunoSEQ multiplex PCR, lists solely in-frame clones and lacks some. The table lists more than 110,000 clones, 75% of them singletons. Specimen: PBMCs. Receptors were obtained from a man aged 25 to 40 in good health and CMV-seronegative.

A few counts support this clone. The rearrangement uses TRBV30 and TRBJ1-1; D gene ambiguous. The CDR3 contains 13 residues. The germline gives CDR1 GTSNPN, CDR2 SVGIG (reference sequence). The V end was cut by 0 bases, the J end by 2 bases, with 7 bases between. In nucleotides, the CDR3 is TGTGCCTGGAGTGTACACAGTAACACTGAAGCTTTCTTT. Encoded protein: CAWSVHSNTEAFF.

The V and J genes are TRBV27 and TRBJ1-1; D is unresolved. Germline V gives CDR1 MNHEY, CDR2 SMNVEV (reference sequence). Trimming took off 4 bases at V and 4 bases at J, with 16 bases between the two ends. The CDR3 consists of 15 residues. CDR3 DNA sequence: TGTGCCAGCAGTTCCCTCTCAGATCCTCGCACTGAAGCTTTCTTT. Translating it yields CASSSLSDPRTEAFF.

The rearrangement uses TRBV5-4 and TRBJ2-1; the D is unclear. Germline V lookup: CDR1 SGHNT, CDR2 YYREEE (reference sequence). V lost 0 bases and J lost 10, with 11 bases in between. The CDR3 sequence is 13 residues long. Here the CDR3 reads CASSLGRRPEQFF. CDR3 DNA: TGTGCCAGCAGCTTGGGGAGAAGGCCCGAGCAGTTCTTC.

This clone was counted between two and nine times. The chain carries TRBV29-1 and TRBJ1-3, with D unclear. V was clipped by 4 bases and J by 6 bases, with 7 bases between them. Germline V gene data show CDR1 as SQVTM and CDR2 as ANQGSEA. The CDR3 totals 11 residues. CDR3 region: CSVGEINTIYF. In DNA, the CDR3 is TGCAGCGTTGGGGAGATAAACACCATATATTTT.

This clone was seen more than once but under ten times. This chain links TRBV5-6 with TRBJ1-5; the D gene is possibly TRBD1 (5 bases). CDR3 length: 16 residues. V gave up 2 bases and J gave up 2 bases, with 14 bases separating them. Per the germline V gene, CDR1 is SGHDT and CDR2 is YYEEEE. CDR3 sequence reads: CASSFGRGFGNQPQHF. The CDR3 bases are TGTGCCAGCAGCTTCGGTAGGGGTTTTGGCAATCAGCCCCAGCATTTT.

The V call is TRBV18, the J call TRBJ1-1; weak D call: TRBD1 (6 bases). Trimming took 3 bases from V and 1 from J, leaving 12 bases between them. Germline assignment: CDR1 KGHSH and CDR2 LQKENI. The length of the CDR3 is 15 residues. The chain's CDR3 is CASSPRGQSNTEAFF. The CDR3 region has the DNA TGTGCCAGCTCACCGAGAGGACAGTCGAACACTGAAGCTTTCTTT. Full variable domain (remainder filled in from reference TRBV18 and TRBJ1-1): NAGVMQNPRHLVRRRGQEARLRCSPMKGHSHVYWYRQLPEEGLKFMVYLQKENIIDESGMPKERFSAEFPKEGPSILRIQQVVRGDSAAYFCASSPRGQSNTEAFFGQGTRLTVV.

This rearrangement joins TRBV15 to TRBJ1-1, with D maybe TRBD1 (6 bases). The V and J ends lost 5 bases and 10 bases respectively, with 17 bases between them. Germline CDR1 and CDR2: LNHNV and YYDKDF (reference sequence). This CDR3 comprises 13 residues. The CDR3 loop reads CATSSGGGRTAFF. In nucleotides, the CDR3 is TGTGCCACCAGCTCGGGGGGCGGTAGAACAGCTTTCTTT.

In this sample, this clone turned up a few times. The chain combines TRBV27 with TRBJ2-7; 8 nucleotides agree with TRBD2. The CDR3 is 14 residues long. The trim removed 0 bases at V and 6 bases at J, leaving 4 bases unmatched. Germline V gives CDR1 MNHEY, CDR2 SMNVEV (reference sequence). CDR3 sequence reads: CASSLSSGVGEQYF. CDR3 DNA: TGTGCCAGCAGTTTATCTAGCGGGGTTGGCGAGCAGTACTTC.

This chain connects TRBV5-1 to TRBJ1-1, with 8 bases matching TRBD1. Germline trimming cut 4 bases from V and 5 bases from J; bases unmatched to any gene: 10. The length of the CDR3 is 15 residues. Germline CDR1 and CDR2: SGHRS and YFSETQ. CDR3 coding DNA: TGCGCCAGCAGCCCAGACCTCACAGGGGGGACTGAAGCTTTCTTT. Protein sequence: CASSPDLTGGTEAFF.

The V call is TRBV6-6, the J call TRBJ2-5; D not certain. Per germline, CDR1 MNHNY and CDR2 SVGAGI (reference sequence). The CDR3 consists of 16 residues. The V and J ends lost 6 bases and 1 base respectively, with 18 bases between them. The CDR3 coding sequence is TGTGCCAGCAGCCCGACGCCGACCCTAGGCCAAGAGACCCAGTACTTC. Translating it yields CASSPTPTLGQETQYF.

The chain carries TRBV2 and TRBJ2-5, with a possible D match to TRBD1 (5 bases). The CDR3 covers 14 residues. The ends were cut back, 1 base at V and 4 bases at J, with 10 bases in the middle. Germline V gene lookup returns CDR1 SNHLY and CDR2 FYNNEI. The CDR3 nucleotides are TGTGCCAGCAGTGAAGGGGGCACCGGAGAGACCCAGTACTTC. Translation: CASSEGGTGETQYF.

This rearrangement joins TRBV5-1 to TRBJ1-4, with a possible D match to TRBD1 (5 bases). Germline V gene data show CDR1 as SGHRS and CDR2 as YFSETQ. This CDR3 has 15 residues. Trimming took off 4 bases at V and 4 bases at J, with 14 bases between the two ends. Here the CDR3 reads CASSPQTAINEKLFF. CDR3 sequence (DNA): TGCGCCAGCAGCCCCCAGACAGCAATTAATGAAAAACTGTTTTTT.

In its sample, this clone was seen a few times. The chain carries TRBV28 and TRBJ2-5, with 9 bases identical to TRBD2. Germline loops: CDR1 MDHEN, CDR2 SYDVKM. The CDR3 has 16 residues. J lost 1 base, V lost 8 bases, and 11 bases had no gene match. The CDR3 DNA follows: TGTGCCAGCGCTCCCCCCGCTAGCGGGGCCCAAGAGACCCAGTACTTC. This translates into CASAPPASGAQETQYF.

V usage is TRBV6-5 and J usage is TRBJ2-4; TRBD1 agrees at 7 bases. This CDR3 spans 14 amino acids. The V gene's germline CDR1 is MNHEY and CDR2 SVGAGI. V lost 6 bases to trimming and J lost 12 bases; unmatched junction nucleotides: 14. The CDR3 DNA is TGTGCCAGCAGAACCACCCGGGACAGACACAGTCAGTACTTC. Protein product: CASRTTRDRHSQYF.

V usage is TRBV19 and J usage is TRBJ2-7; 10 bases are a match to TRBD1. Germline V gene sequence: CDR1 LNHDA, CDR2 SQIVND (reference sequence). V lost 5 bases to trimming and J lost 0 bases; unmatched junction nucleotides: 4. The CDR3 consists of 15 residues. In DNA, the CDR3 is TGTGCCAGTAGTGCGGGACAGGGGCGCTCCTACGAGCAGTACTTC. Translation: CASSAGQGRSYEQYF. The whole variable domain, remainder taken from reference TRBV19 and TRBJ2-7, is DGGITQSPKYLFRKEGQNVTLSCEQNLNHDAMYWYRQDPGQGLRLIYYSQIVNDFQKGDIAEGYSVSREKKESFPLTVTSAQKNPTAFYLCASSAGQGRSYEQYFGPGTRLTVT.

J is TRBJ2-7 and V is TRBV19; no firm D call. This CDR3 is built from 14 residues. V was trimmed by 3 bases and J by 5 bases, leaving 14 bases between them. CDR1 and CDR2 from the germline V gene are LNHDA and SQIVND (reference sequence). In DNA, the CDR3 is TGTGCCAGTAGTATTAGGAGTGGAATGGACGAGCAGTACTTC. This translates into CASSIRSGMDEQYF.

The V and J genes are TRBV29-1 and TRBJ2-7; 7 bases fit TRBD1. Germline V gene lookup returns CDR1 SQVTM and CDR2 ANQGSEA. With V trimmed by 5 bases and J by 4 bases, 5 bases remained unmatched. The CDR3 extends over 12 amino acids. For the CDR3, the DNA is TGCAGCGTTCTGACAGGGTCTTACGAGCAGTACTTC. Residues: CSVLTGSYEQYF.

The chain is built from TRBV18 and TRBJ1-2; the match to TRBD1 covers 7 bases. In germline, CDR1 is KGHSH, CDR2 LQKENI. This CDR3 region has 14 residues. The V segment lost 3 bases and the J segment 4 bases; nucleotides outside the gene matches: 5. CDR3 protein: CASSPRGESYGYTF. The CDR3 nucleotides are TGTGCCAGCTCACCCAGGGGGGAGAGCTATGGCTACACCTTC. The entire variable domain, with the rest obtained from reference TRBV18 and TRBJ1-2, is as follows: NAGVMQNPRHLVRRRGQEARLRCSPMKGHSHVYWYRQLPEEGLKFMVYLQKENIIDESGMPKERFSAEFPKEGPSILRIQQVVRGDSAAYFCASSPRGESYGYTFGSGTRLTVV.

The table lists this clone with a few counts. CDR3 sequence reads: CASSWRGYNEKLFF. The CDR3 coding sequence is TGTGCCAGCAGCTGGAGGGGTTATAATGAAAAACTGTTTTTT. The chain is built from TRBV27 and TRBJ1-4, with D possibly being TRBD1 (5 bases). Trimming shortened V by 6 bases and J by 4 bases, and 12 bases separated the two germline ends. Germline loops: CDR1 MNHEY, CDR2 SMNVEV (reference sequence). CDR3 length: 14 residues.

About this clone: Other DNA sequences in the sample encode the same CDR3. V gene TRBV7-9 combines with J gene TRBJ2-3, with D possibly being TRBD2 (5 bases). The CDR3 is made up of 14 amino acids. Germline assignment: CDR1 SEHNR and CDR2 FQNEAQ (reference sequence). The germline V and J ends were trimmed by 3 bases and 0 bases, with 7 bases remaining between them. DNA for the CDR3: TGTGCCAGCAGCTTCTCGGGGAGCACAGATACGCAGTATTTT. Its protein is CASSFSGSTDTQYF.

The V call is TRBV4-1, the J call TRBJ2-7; 7 bases map to TRBD2. The germline gives CDR1 MGHRA, CDR2 YSYEKL. V shed 0 bases and J 7 bases; nucleotides not matched to a gene: 3. The CDR3 has 13 residues. The CDR3 loop reads CASSQEGTTEQYF. The DNA of the CDR3 is TGCGCCAGCAGCCAAGAAGGGACTACTGAGCAGTACTTC.

This clone was recorded a few times. This rearrangement joins TRBV5-1 to TRBJ2-3; tentatively, D is TRBD2 (6 bases). The CDR3 contains 14 residues. Trimming took 0 bases from V and 2 from J, leaving 7 bases between them. Per germline, CDR1 SGHRS and CDR2 YFSETQ. This CDR3 is CASSLGGDTDTQYF. The DNA of the CDR3 is TGCGCCAGCAGCTTGGGGGGGGACACAGATACGCAGTATTTT.

This chain connects TRBV28 to TRBJ1-6, with 7 nucleotides matching TRBD1. CDR1 MDHEN and CDR2 SYDVKM come from the germline V gene. The V gene end was trimmed by 4 bases and the J gene end by 7 bases; junction bases not matched to a gene: 10. The CDR3 runs to 16 residues. The CDR3, as DNA: TGTGCCAGCAGTTGGGCCCGGGACAGTCGAAATTCACCCCTCCACTTT. It is translated as CASSWARDSRNSPLHF.

CDR3 protein: CASSFGSFNEQFF. The DNA of the CDR3 is TGTGCCAGCAGCTTCGGGAGCTTCAATGAGCAGTTCTTC. The chain employs TRBV7-2 and TRBJ2-1; a weak D match, TRBD2 (6 bases). The CDR3 is made up of 13 amino acids. Trimming removed 3 bases from V and 6 bases from J, with 9 bases in between. Germline V gene sequence: CDR1 SGHTA, CDR2 FQGNSA. Full variable domain (outside the CDR3, taken from reference TRBV7-2 and TRBJ2-1): GAGVSQSPSNKVTEKGKDVELRCDPISGHTALYWYRQSLGQGLEFLIYFQGNSAPDKSGLPSDRFSAERTGGSVSTLTIQRTQQEDSAVYLCASSFGSFNEQFFGPGTRLTVL.